The 11 T cell receptor beta chains below were found in one sample sequenced in a study of blood T cell repertoires in COVID-19. Clones were sequenced by immunoSEQ multiplex PCR, and TCRdb holds only the in-frame ones, with some missing. The sample carries about 220,000 clones, more than 65% recorded once. Sequenced sample: peripheral blood. The receptors stem from a woman aged 55 to 70 with acute or convalescent COVID-19.

The chain has TRBV11-2 and TRBJ2-3; 10 bases match TRBD2. Germline V gene sequence: CDR1 SGHAT, CDR2 FQNNGV. CDR3 length: 15 amino acids. With 4 bases clipped from V and 4 bases from J, the junction kept 5 bases outside the gene matches. CDR3 amino acids: CASSSSGGGPDTQYF. In nucleotides, the CDR3 is TGTGCCAGCAGCTCCAGCGGGGGGGGGCCAGATACGCAGTATTTT.

The chain is built from TRBV19 and TRBJ2-5, with 8 bases lining up with TRBD2. J was trimmed by 3 bases and V by 0 bases; bases with no gene match: 6. The CDR3 covers 16 residues. CDR1 LNHDA and CDR2 SQIVND come from the germline V gene (reference sequence). The CDR3 DNA reads TGTGCCAGTAGTATAGACCCGACTAGCGCAGAAGAGACCCAGTACTTC. Residues: CASSIDPTSAEETQYF.

V usage is TRBV2 and J usage is TRBJ1-5; 7 bases agree with TRBD1. V gave up 5 bases and J gave up 1 base; unmatched junction bases: 5. The germline CDR1 and CDR2 sequences are SNHLY and FYNNEI. The CDR3 runs to 15 residues. The CDR3 DNA is TGTGCCAGCAGTTCACAGGGGTTAAGCAATCAGCCCCAGCATTTT. Translation: CASSSQGLSNQPQHF.

J is TRBJ1-2 and V is TRBV20-1; 7 bases align to TRBD1. The CDR3 extends over 13 amino acids. Looked up from germline, CDR1 is DFQATT and CDR2 is SNEGSKA (reference sequence). Unmatched junction bases numbered 9, after V lost 3 bases and J lost 8 bases. In DNA form, the CDR3 reads TGCAGTGCTAGTGGGGCGGGAGGGGGCGGCTACACCTTC. It yields the protein CSASGAGGGGYTF.

The chain joins TRBV30 to TRBJ1-1, with D perhaps matching TRBD1 (6 bases). Germline CDR1 reads GTSNPN; CDR2 reads SVGIG (reference sequence). The germline V and J ends were trimmed by 5 bases and 4 bases, with 11 bases remaining between them. CDR3 length equals 12 residues. CDR3 coding DNA: TGTGCCTGGTCACGAGGGGGCACTGAAGCTTTCTTT. Protein sequence: CAWSRGGTEAFF. Full variable domain (rest looked up from reference TRBV30 and TRBJ1-1): SQTIHQWPATLVQPVGSPLSLECTVEGTSNPNLYWYRQAAGRGLQLLFYSVGIGQISSEVPQNLSASRPQDRQFILSSKKLLLSDSGFYLCAWSRGGTEAFFGQGTRLTVV.

The chain joins TRBV30 to TRBJ1-1; 9 bases are shared with TRBD1. Germline V gene data show CDR1 as GTSNPN and CDR2 as SVGIG (reference sequence). V dropped 1 base and J dropped 4; count of bases not matched to a gene: 13. The CDR3 is 17 amino acids. The CDR3, as DNA: TGTGCCTGGAGTGGTGGACAGGGGATGGTCCTTGGCACTGAAGCTTTCTTT. As protein: CAWSGGQGMVLGTEAFF.

V usage is TRBV11-2 and J usage is TRBJ1-1; 7 bases map to TRBD1. Looked up from germline, CDR1 is SGHAT and CDR2 is FQNNGV. After removal of 1 base from V and 5 bases from J, the junction contained 7 bases not matched to a gene. This CDR3 spans 15 amino acids. CDR3 loop: CASSLVQGTGTEAFF. DNA for the CDR3: TGTGCCAGCAGCTTAGTACAGGGGACGGGGACTGAAGCTTTCTTT. Complete variable domain (other parts from reference TRBV11-2 and TRBJ1-1): EAGVAQSPRYKIIEKRQSVAFWCNPISGHATLYWYQQILGQGPKLLIQFQNNGVVDDSQLPKDRFSAERLKGVDSTLKIQPAKLEDSAVYLCASSLVQGTGTEAFFGQGTRLTVV.

This clone was observed a single time. The chain carries TRBV9 and TRBJ1-4; D unresolved. Germline V gene lookup returns CDR1 SGDLS and CDR2 YYNGEE. V gave up 1 base and J gave up 0 bases, with 10 bases separating them. The CDR3 runs 16 residues. Here the CDR3 DNA reads TGTGCCAGCAGCGTACCCAACAGTGCAACTAATGAAAAACTGTTTTTT. It is translated as CASSVPNSATNEKLFF.

In its sample, this clone was seen once. The CDR3 spells CASSLNGAAYGYTF. The DNA of the CDR3 is TGTGCCAGCAGTTTGAATGGGGCGGCGTATGGCTACACCTTC. The chain has TRBV28 and TRBJ1-2, with a tentative D call TRBD1 (5 bases). This CDR3 is 14 amino acids long. CDR1 MDHEN and CDR2 SYDVKM come from the germline V gene. V lost 3 bases, J lost 5 bases, and 13 bases lay in between.

This rearrangement joins TRBV19 to TRBJ1-4; D not certain. This CDR3 is 12 amino acids long. With 5 bases removed from V and 8 bases from J, the gap between germline ends came to 9 bases. Per the germline V gene, CDR1 is LNHDA and CDR2 is SQIVND (reference sequence). The CDR3 nucleotides are TGTGCCAGTAGTTCACTTTCCGAAAAACTGTTTTTT. Translated: CASSSLSEKLFF.

V and J are TRBV28 and TRBJ2-1, with D perhaps TRBD2 (6 bases). This CDR3 has 15 amino acids. V was cut by 1 base and J by 7 bases, with 14 bases left in between. From germline, CDR1 is MDHEN and CDR2 SYDVKM. CDR3 protein: CASSLFTGVGNEQFF. DNA of the CDR3: TGTGCCAGCAGTTTATTTACGGGGGTAGGGAATGAGCAGTTCTTC.